This TCR beta chain was sequenced in a study of identical twins. Study results and limitations: Conclusions relied on cross-sectional statistical analysis, not following the same donors.

This clonotype was seen more than once but under ten times. The antigen is not known. Germline loops: CDR1 SGHTA, CDR2 FQGNSA. CDR3 length: 16 residues. J gave up 5 bases and V 5 bases, and 10 bases lay outside the gene matches. TCRdb called the 5' RACE reads again in MiXCR, with one record for every CDR3 protein. The table records 1.5 million to 2 million distinct CDR3 sequences, more than 30% of them present only once. V usage is TRBV7-2 and J usage is TRBJ2-2; 8 positions agree with TRBD2. Material for sequencing was cord blood. This clonotype was sampled from a newborn girl in good health. CDR3 in DNA: TGTGCCAGCAGCAAGACCGGGACTAGGAGGACCGGGGAGCTGTTTTTT. Protein: CASSKTGTRRTGELFF.